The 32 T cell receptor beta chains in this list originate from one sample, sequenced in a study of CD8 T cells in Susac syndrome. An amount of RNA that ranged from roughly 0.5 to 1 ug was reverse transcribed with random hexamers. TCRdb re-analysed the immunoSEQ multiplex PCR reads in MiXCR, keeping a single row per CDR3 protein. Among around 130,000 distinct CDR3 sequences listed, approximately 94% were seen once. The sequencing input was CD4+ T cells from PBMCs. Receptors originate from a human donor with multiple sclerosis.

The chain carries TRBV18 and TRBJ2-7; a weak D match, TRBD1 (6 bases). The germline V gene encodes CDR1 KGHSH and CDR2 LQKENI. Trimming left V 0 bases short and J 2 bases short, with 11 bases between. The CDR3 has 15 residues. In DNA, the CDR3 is TGTGCCAGCTCACCACCCACAGGGCAGACCTACGAGCAGTACTTC. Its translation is CASSPPTGQTYEQYF.

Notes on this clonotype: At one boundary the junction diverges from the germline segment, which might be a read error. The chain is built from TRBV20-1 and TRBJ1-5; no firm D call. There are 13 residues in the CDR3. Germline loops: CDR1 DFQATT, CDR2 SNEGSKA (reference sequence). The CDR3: CSARGREKQPQLF. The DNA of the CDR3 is TGCAGTGCTAGGGGTAGGGAGAAACAGCCCCAGCTTTTT.

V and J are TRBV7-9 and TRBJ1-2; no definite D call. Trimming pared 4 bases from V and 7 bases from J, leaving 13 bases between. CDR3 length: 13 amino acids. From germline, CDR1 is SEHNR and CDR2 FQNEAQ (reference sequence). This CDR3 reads CASSWVGGGGYTF. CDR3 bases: TGTGCCAGCAGCTGGGTTGGCGGAGGTGGCTACACCTTC.

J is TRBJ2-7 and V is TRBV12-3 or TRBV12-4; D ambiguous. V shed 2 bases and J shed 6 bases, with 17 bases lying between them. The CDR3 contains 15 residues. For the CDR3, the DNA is TGTGCCAGCAGTTTACCTGGGGTGCGGCTCCTCGAGCAGTACTTC. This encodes CASSLPGVRLLEQYF.

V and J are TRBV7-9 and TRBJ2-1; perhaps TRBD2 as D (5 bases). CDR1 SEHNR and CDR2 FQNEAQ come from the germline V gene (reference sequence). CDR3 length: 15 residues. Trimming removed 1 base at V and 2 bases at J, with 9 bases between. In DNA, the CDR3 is TGTGCCAGCAGCTTAGGGATAGCGACCTACAATGAGCAGTTCTTC. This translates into CASSLGIATYNEQFF. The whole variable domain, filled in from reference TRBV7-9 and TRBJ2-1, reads DTGVSQNPRHKITKRGQNVTFRCDPISEHNRLYWYRQTLGQGPEFLTYFQNEAQLEKSRLLSDRFSAERPKGSFSTLEIQRTEQGDSAMYLCASSLGIATYNEQFFGPGTRLTVL.

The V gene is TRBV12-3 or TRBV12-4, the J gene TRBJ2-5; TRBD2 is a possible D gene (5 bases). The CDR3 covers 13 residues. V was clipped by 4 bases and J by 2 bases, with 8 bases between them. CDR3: CASSSLAQETQYF. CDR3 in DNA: TGTGCCAGCAGTTCTCTAGCACAAGAGACCCAGTACTTC.

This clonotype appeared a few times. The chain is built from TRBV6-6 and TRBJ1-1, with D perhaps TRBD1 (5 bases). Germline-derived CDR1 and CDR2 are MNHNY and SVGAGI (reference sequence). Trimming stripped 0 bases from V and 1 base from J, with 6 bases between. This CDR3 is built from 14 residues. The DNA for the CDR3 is TGTGCCAGCAGTTACTCGGGGGGGAACACTGAAGCTTTCTTT. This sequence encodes CASSYSGGNTEAFF.

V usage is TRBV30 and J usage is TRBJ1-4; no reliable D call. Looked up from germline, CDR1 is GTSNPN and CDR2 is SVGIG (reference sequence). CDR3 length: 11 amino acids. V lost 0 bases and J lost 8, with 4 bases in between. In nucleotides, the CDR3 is TGTGCCTGGAGTGTAGCGGAAAAACTGTTTTTT. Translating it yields CAWSVAEKLFF.

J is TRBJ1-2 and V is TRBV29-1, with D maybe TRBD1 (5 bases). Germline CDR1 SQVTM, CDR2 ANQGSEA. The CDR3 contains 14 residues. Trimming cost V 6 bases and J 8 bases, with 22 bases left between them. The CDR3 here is CSVGGGTVSKGYTF. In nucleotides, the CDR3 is TGCAGCGTCGGGGGAGGGACGGTCTCGAAGGGCTACACCTTC.

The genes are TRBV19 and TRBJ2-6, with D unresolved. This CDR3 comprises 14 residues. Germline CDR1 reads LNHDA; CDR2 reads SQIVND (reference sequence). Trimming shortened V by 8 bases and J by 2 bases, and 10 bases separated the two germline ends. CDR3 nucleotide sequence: TGTGCCAGTGGCAGTATGGCTGGGGCCAACGTCCTGACTTTC. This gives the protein CASGSMAGANVLTF.

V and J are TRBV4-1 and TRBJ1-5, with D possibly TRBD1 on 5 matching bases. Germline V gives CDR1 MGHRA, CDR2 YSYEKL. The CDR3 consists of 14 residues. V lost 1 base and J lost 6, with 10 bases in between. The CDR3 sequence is CASSQARGVQPQHF. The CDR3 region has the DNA TGCGCCAGCAGCCAAGCTCGGGGGGTTCAGCCCCAGCATTTT.

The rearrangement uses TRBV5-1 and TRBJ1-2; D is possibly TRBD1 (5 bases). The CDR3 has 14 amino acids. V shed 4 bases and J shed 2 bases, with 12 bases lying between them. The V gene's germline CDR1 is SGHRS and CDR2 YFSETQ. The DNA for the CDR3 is TGCGCCAGCAGCCGGGGGGACGGAAACTATGGCTACACCTTC. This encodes CASSRGDGNYGYTF. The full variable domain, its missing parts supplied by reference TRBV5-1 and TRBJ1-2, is KAGVTQTPRYLIKTRGQQVTLSCSPISGHRSVSWYQQTPGQGLQFLFEYFSETQRNKGNFPGRFSGRQFSNSRSEMNVSTLELGDSALYLCASSRGDGNYGYTFGSGTRLTVV.

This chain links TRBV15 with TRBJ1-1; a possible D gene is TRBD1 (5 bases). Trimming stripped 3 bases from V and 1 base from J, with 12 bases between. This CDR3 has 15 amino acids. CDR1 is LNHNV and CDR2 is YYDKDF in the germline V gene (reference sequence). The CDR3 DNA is TGTGCCACCAGCAGGCCGGGACCGAGGAACACTGAAGCTTTCTTT. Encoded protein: CATSRPGPRNTEAFF.

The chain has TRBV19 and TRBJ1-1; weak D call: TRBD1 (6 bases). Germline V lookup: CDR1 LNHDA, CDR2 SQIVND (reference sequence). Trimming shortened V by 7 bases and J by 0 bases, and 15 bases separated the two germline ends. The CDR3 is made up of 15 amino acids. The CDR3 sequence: CASTPGGGLNTEAFF. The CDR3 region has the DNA TGTGCCAGTACTCCCGGAGGGGGTTTGAACACTGAAGCTTTCTTT. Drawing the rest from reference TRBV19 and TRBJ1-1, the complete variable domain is DGGITQSPKYLFRKEGQNVTLSCEQNLNHDAMYWYRQDPGQGLRLIYYSQIVNDFQKGDIAEGYSVSREKKESFPLTVTSAQKNPTAFYLCASTPGGGLNTEAFFGQGTRLTVV.

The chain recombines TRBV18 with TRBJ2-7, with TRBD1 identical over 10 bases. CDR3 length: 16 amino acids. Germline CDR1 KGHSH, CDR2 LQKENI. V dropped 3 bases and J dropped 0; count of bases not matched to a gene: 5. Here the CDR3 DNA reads TGTGCCAGCTCACCCCTGACAGGGGGCAACTCCTACGAGCAGTACTTC. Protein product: CASSPLTGGNSYEQYF.

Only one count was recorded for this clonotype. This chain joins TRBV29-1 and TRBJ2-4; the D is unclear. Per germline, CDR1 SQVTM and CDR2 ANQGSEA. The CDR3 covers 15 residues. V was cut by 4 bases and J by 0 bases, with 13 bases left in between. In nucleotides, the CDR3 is TGCAGCGTTGCAAGGCGGTACCAAGCCAAAAACATTCAGTACTTC. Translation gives CSVARRYQAKNIQYF.

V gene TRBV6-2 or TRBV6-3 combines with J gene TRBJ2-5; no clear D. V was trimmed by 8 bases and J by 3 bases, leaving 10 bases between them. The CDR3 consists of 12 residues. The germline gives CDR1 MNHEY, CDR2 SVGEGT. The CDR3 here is CASWHIKETQYF. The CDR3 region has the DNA TGTGCCAGCTGGCACATTAAAGAGACCCAGTACTTC.

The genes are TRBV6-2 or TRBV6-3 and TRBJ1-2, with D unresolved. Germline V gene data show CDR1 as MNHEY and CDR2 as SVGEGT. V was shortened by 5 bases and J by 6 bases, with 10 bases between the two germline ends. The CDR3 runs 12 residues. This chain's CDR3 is CASSPRENGYTF. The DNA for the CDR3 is TGTGCCAGCAGTCCCCGGGAGAATGGCTACACCTTC.

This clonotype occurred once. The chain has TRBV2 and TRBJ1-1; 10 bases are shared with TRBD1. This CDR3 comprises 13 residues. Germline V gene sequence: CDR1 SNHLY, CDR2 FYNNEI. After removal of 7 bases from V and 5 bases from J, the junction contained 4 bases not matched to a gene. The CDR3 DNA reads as TGTGCCAGCAAGAAGGACAGGGGGACTGAAGCTTTCTTT. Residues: CASKKDRGTEAFF.

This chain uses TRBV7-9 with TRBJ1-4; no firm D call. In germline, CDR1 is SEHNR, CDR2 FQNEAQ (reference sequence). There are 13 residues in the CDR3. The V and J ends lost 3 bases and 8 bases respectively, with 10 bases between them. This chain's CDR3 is CASSFPQEEKLFF. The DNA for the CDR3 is TGTGCCAGCAGCTTTCCTCAGGAGGAAAAACTGTTTTTT.

In DNA, the CDR3 is TGTGCCTGGAGCTTGGGGCAGGGGCGGAGTGAAAAACTGTTTTTT. Protein product: CAWSLGQGRSEKLFF. The chain has TRBV30 and TRBJ1-4, with a tentative D call TRBD1 (6 bases). Trimming cost V 3 bases and J 7 bases, with 18 bases left between them. The germline V gene encodes CDR1 GTSNPN and CDR2 SVGIG (reference sequence). The CDR3 totals 15 residues.

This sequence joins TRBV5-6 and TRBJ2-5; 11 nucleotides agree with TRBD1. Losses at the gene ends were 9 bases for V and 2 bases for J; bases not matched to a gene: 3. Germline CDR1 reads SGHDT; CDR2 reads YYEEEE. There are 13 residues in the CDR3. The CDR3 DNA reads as TGTGCCACCCGGGACAGGGGGCAAGAGACCCAGTACTTC. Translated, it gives CATRDRGQETQYF.

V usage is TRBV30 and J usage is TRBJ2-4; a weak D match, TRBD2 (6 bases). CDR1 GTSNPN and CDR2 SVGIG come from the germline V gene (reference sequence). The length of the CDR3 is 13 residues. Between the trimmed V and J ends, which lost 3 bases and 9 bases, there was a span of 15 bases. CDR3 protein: CAWSRAGFGIQYF. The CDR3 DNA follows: TGTGCCTGGAGCAGGGCGGGATTTGGCATTCAGTACTTC.

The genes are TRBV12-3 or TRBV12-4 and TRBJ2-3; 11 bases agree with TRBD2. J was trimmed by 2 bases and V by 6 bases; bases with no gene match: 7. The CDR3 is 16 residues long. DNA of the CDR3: TGTGCCAGCAGCCTCGGACTAGCGGGCCCCACAGATACGCAGTATTTT. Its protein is CASSLGLAGPTDTQYF.

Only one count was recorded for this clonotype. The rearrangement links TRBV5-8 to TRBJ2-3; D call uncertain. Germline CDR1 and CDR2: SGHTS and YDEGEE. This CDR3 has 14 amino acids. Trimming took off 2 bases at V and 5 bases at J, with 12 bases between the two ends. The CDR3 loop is CASSFRAPLDTQYF. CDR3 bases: TGTGCCAGCAGCTTTCGGGCCCCGTTAGATACGCAGTATTTT.

The CDR3, as DNA: TGCGCCAGCAGCTTCTATCCGGGACAACCAAATGAAAAACTGTTTTTT. Translating it yields CASSFYPGQPNEKLFF. J is TRBJ1-4 and V is TRBV5-1; possibly TRBD1 for D (6 bases). CDR1 SGHRS and CDR2 YFSETQ come from the germline V gene. This CDR3 contains 16 residues. Trimming left V 2 bases short and J 5 bases short, with 16 bases between.

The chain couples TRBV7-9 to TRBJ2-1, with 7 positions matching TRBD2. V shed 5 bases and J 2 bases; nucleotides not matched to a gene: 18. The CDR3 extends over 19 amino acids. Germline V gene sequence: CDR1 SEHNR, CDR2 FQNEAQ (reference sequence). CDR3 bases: TGTGCCAGCAGCCCCAACCCGGGACTATCTTTCGGGGCCTACAATGAGCAGTTCTTC. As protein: CASSPNPGLSFGAYNEQFF.

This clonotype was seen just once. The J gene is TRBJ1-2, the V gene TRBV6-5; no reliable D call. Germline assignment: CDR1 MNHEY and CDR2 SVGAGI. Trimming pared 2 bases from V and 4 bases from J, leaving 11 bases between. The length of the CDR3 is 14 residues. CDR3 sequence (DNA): TGTGCCAGCAGTTACAGGAGGTCAGGCTATGGCTACACCTTC. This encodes CASSYRRSGYGYTF.

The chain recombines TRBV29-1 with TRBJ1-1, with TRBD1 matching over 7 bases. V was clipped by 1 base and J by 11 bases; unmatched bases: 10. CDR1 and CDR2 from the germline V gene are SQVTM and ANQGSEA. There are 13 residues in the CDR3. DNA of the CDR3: TGCAGCGTTGAAGGGCCCGGGACAGTCCGGGCTTTCTTT. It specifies CSVEGPGTVRAFF.

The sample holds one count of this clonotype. CDR3: CASSPAGNEQYF. The DNA for the CDR3 is TGTGCCAGCTCACCCGCAGGGAACGAGCAGTACTTC. J is TRBJ2-7 and V is TRBV18; D possibly corresponds to TRBD1 (5 bases). The V and J ends lost 3 bases and 5 bases respectively, with 8 bases between them. Germline V CDR1 and CDR2: KGHSH, LQKENI. The CDR3 totals 12 residues.

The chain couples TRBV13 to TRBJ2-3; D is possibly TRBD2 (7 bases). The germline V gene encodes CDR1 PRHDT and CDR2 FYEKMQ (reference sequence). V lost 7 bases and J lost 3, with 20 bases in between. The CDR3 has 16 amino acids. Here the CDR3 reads CASTLQGGGRTDTQYF. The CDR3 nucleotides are TGTGCCAGCACCCTCCAAGGGGGGGGCCGGACAGATACGCAGTATTTT.

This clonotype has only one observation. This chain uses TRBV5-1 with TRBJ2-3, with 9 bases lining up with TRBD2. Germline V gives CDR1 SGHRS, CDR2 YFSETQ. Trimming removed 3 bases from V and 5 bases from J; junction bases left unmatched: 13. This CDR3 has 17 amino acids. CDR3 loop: CASSSGVVGTSQDTQYF. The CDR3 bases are TGCGCCAGCAGCTCGGGAGTAGTAGGGACTAGCCAAGATACGCAGTATTTT.